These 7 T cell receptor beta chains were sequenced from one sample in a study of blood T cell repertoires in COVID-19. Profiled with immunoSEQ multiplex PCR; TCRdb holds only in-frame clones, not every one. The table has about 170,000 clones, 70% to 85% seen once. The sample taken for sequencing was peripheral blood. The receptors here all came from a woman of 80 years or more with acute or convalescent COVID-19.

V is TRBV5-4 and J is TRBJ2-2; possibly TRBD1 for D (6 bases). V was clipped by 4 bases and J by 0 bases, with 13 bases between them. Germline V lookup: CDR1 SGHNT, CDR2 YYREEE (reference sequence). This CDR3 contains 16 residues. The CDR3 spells CASSNQDRANTGELFF. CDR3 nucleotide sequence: TGTGCCAGCAGCAACCAGGACAGAGCGAACACCGGGGAGCTGTTTTTT.

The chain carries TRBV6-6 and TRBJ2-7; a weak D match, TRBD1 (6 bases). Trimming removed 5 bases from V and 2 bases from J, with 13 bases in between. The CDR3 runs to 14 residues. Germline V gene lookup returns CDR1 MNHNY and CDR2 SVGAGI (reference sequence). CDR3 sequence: CASSPTGGTYEQYF. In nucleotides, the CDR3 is TGTGCCAGCAGTCCGACAGGCGGAACCTACGAGCAGTACTTC.

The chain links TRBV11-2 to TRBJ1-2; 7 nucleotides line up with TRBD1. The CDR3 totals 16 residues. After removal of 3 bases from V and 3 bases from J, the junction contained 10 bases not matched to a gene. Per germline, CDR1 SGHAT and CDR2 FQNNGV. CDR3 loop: CASSFAGTATHYGYTF. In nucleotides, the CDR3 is TGTGCCAGCAGCTTCGCCGGGACAGCGACTCACTATGGCTACACCTTC. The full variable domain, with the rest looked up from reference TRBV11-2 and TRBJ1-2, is EAGVAQSPRYKIIEKRQSVAFWCNPISGHATLYWYQQILGQGPKLLIQFQNNGVVDDSQLPKDRFSAERLKGVDSTLKIQPAKLEDSAVYLCASSFAGTATHYGYTFGSGTRLTVV.

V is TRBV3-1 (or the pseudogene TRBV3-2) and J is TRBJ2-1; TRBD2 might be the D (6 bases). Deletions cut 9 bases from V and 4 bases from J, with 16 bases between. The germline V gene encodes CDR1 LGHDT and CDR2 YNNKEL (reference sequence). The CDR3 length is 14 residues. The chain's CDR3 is CASNPGLTYNEQFF. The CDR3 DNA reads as TGTGCCAGTAACCCGGGACTGACTTACAATGAGCAGTTCTTC.

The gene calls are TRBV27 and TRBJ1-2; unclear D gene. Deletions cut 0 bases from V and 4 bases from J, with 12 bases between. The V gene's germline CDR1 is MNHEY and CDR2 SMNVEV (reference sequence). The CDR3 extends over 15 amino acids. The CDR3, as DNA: TGTGCCAGCAGTTTATCATTCCCGGTCTCCTATGGCTACACCTTC. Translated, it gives CASSLSFPVSYGYTF.

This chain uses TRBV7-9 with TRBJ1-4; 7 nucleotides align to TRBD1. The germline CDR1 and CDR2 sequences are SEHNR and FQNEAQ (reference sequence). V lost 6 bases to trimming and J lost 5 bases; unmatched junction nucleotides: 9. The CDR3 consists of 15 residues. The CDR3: CASSYQAQGNEKLFF. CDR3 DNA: TGTGCCAGCAGTTATCAAGCACAGGGGAATGAAAAACTGTTTTTT.

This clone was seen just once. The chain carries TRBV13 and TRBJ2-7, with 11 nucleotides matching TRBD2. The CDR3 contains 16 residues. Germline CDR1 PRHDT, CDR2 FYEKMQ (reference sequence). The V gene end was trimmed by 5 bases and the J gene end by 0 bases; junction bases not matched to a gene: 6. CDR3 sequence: CASSATGTSGSYEQYF. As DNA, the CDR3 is TGTGCCAGCAGCGCAACCGGGACTAGCGGCTCCTACGAGCAGTACTTC.